Listed here are 18 T cell receptor beta chains from one sample, sequenced in a study of breast tumors, draining lymph nodes, adjacent tissues. TCRdb itself ran the multiplex PCR reads through MiXCR, one entry per CDR3 protein. The repertoire holds 200,000 or so distinct CDR3 sequences, 31% seen once, with over 4% in the top ten. The lymph nodes were axillary draining lymph nodes from breast cancer patients. The specimen was axillary lymph node tissue. All receptors come from a female donor with breast cancer. Some clones in this sample may be carry-over from other donors' samples.

Ten or more counts support this clonotype. This chain uses TRBV30 with TRBJ2-7; either TRBD1 or TRBD2 may fit D (5 bases each). Trimming took off 1 base at V and 7 bases at J, with 8 bases between the two ends. The CDR3 has 11 amino acids. Germline V gene data show CDR1 as GTSNPN and CDR2 as SVGIG (reference sequence). CDR3 nucleotides: TGTGCCTGGAGTGGAGGGGTAGAGCAGTACTTC. Amino acid sequence: CAWSGGVEQYF.

The table lists this clonotype with many counts. This chain uses TRBV20-1 with TRBJ2-7, with TRBD1 matching 11 bases. V was clipped by 6 bases and J by 4 bases; unmatched bases: 11. CDR3 length equals 15 residues. Germline loops: CDR1 DFQATT, CDR2 SNEGSKA (reference sequence). The CDR3 sequence: CSAGGGQGAFYEQYF. CDR3 in DNA: TGCAGTGCCGGGGGAGGACAGGGGGCTTTTTACGAGCAGTACTTC.

This clonotype occurred many times. The chain combines TRBV5-1 with TRBJ1-2; D uncertain. The V and J ends lost 3 bases and 10 bases respectively, with 13 bases between them. This CDR3 has 12 amino acids. Germline CDR1 reads SGHRS; CDR2 reads YFSETQ. CDR3 protein: CASSYGPRDYTF. As DNA, the CDR3 is TGCGCCAGCAGCTACGGACCGAGGGACTACACCTTC.

Concerning this clonotype: A single base separates this from a much larger clone, so it may be a read error. CDR3 loop: CAWKRGLAYTEELFF. In DNA form, the CDR3 reads TGTGCCTGGAAGAGGGGTCTAGCGTACACCGAGGAGCTGTTTTTT. The chain joins TRBV30 to TRBJ2-2, with a tentative D call TRBD2 (6 bases). Germline assignment: CDR1 GTSNPN and CDR2 SVGIG (reference sequence). This CDR3 has 15 residues.

This clonotype was seen at least ten times. The chain combines TRBV20-1 with TRBJ2-1; possible D gene TRBD2, 6 bases. The V end was cut by 0 bases, the J end by 0 bases, with 12 bases between. Germline V gene data show CDR1 as DFQATT and CDR2 as SNEGSKA (reference sequence). The CDR3 length is 16 residues. CDR3 in amino acids: CSARDWAGSSYNEQFF. CDR3 nucleotides: TGCAGTGCTAGAGATTGGGCCGGGAGCTCCTACAATGAGCAGTTCTTC.

This clonotype appeared many times. The V call is TRBV10-1, the J call TRBJ1-4; D may be TRBD1 (5 bases). V dropped 0 bases and J dropped 5 bases, with 19 bases sitting between them. The CDR3 totals 18 residues. Looked up from germline, CDR1 is WNHNN and CDR2 is SYGVQD (reference sequence). DNA of the CDR3: TGCGCCAGCAGTGAGTCGACAAGGCTAGGGACTCAGAATGAAAAACTGTTTTTT. Translating gives CASSESTRLGTQNEKLFF.

At least ten counts were recorded for this clonotype. This chain joins TRBV7-2 and TRBJ2-7, with 8 bases fitting TRBD2. The V gene's germline CDR1 is SGHTA and CDR2 FQGNSA. The CDR3 covers 14 residues. Trimming cost V 5 bases and J 5 bases; bases outside gene matches: 8. CDR3 loop: CASSGSGGPDEQYF. The CDR3, as DNA: TGTGCCAGCAGCGGATCGGGAGGGCCGGACGAGCAGTACTTC.

The chain carries TRBV12-3 or TRBV12-4 and TRBJ2-7, with unresolved D. With 6 bases removed from V and 7 bases from J, the gap between germline ends came to 7 bases. CDR3 size: 10 residues. The CDR3 sequence: CASSPEEQYF. In nucleotides, the CDR3 is TGTGCCAGCAGCCCTGAGGAGCAGTACTTC.

Ten or more counts support this clonotype. V gene TRBV30 combines with J gene TRBJ2-3, with unresolved D. V shed 0 bases and J shed 4 bases, with 11 bases lying between them. Germline assignment: CDR1 GTSNPN and CDR2 SVGIG (reference sequence). The CDR3 sequence is 14 residues long. This CDR3 is CAWSVLSGPDTQYF. The CDR3 nucleotides read TGTGCCTGGAGTGTACTCTCTGGGCCAGATACGCAGTATTTT.

Only a few counts were recorded for this clonotype. The V and J genes are TRBV19 and TRBJ1-1; D remains unclear. The ends were cut back, 3 bases at V and 1 base at J, with 6 bases in the middle. The CDR3 extends over 13 amino acids. Germline CDR1 is LNHDA and CDR2 is SQIVND (reference sequence). CDR3 DNA: TGTGCCAGTAGTATTGATTGGAACACTGAAGCTTTCTTT. Translation: CASSIDWNTEAFF.

This rearrangement joins TRBV28 to TRBJ1-1; D gene ambiguous. Trimming left V 6 bases short and J 5 bases short, with 10 bases between. The CDR3 sequence is 12 residues long. CDR1 is MDHEN and CDR2 is SYDVKM in the germline V gene. CDR3 sequence reads: CASSQVMTEAFF. CDR3 nucleotide sequence: TGTGCCAGCAGCCAAGTGATGACTGAAGCTTTCTTT.

The chain carries TRBV29-1 and TRBJ1-5; D call uncertain. Trimming took off 6 bases at V and 1 base at J, with 10 bases between the two ends. The germline V gene has CDR1 SQVTM and CDR2 ANQGSEA. The CDR3 is 13 amino acids. The CDR3 DNA sequence: TGCAGCGTGAGGTGGGGAAGCAATCAGCCCCAGCATTTT. Translating it yields CSVRWGSNQPQHF.

This clonotype was counted ten times or more. The chain recombines TRBV19 with TRBJ2-7; 8 positions match TRBD1. CDR1 is LNHDA and CDR2 is SQIVND in the germline V gene (reference sequence). The CDR3 is 16 residues long. The J segment lost 1 base and the V segment lost 5 bases, leaving 10 bases of the junction unmatched. The CDR3 is CASSAPGQEGSYEQYF. In nucleotides, the CDR3 is TGTGCCAGTAGTGCCCCGGGACAGGAAGGGTCCTACGAGCAGTACTTC.

This clonotype was counted at least ten times. The rearrangement joins TRBV7-9 to TRBJ2-3; 7 nucleotides match TRBD1. Germline loops: CDR1 SEHNR, CDR2 FQNEAQ (reference sequence). The CDR3 sequence is 12 residues long. J was trimmed by 13 bases and V by 1 base; bases with no gene match: 5. As DNA, the CDR3 is TGTGCCAGCAGCTTAGTTGGACAGGAGGAGTATTTT. Its protein product is CASSLVGQEEYF.

This clonotype came up once. This clone may be a read error of a much larger clone one base away. This chain connects TRBV9 to TRBJ2-5; D is ambiguous. CDR1 is SGDLS, CDR2 YYNGEE, per germline. The length of the CDR3 is 14 residues. The CDR3 sequence is CASSLQPMSQTQSF. DNA for the CDR3: TGTGCCAGCAGCCTCCAACCCATGTCCCAGACCCAGTCCTTC.

A remark on this clonotype: A much larger clone differs by one base, so this may be a read error. This chain uses TRBV6-6 with TRBJ2-1, with D possibly matching TRBD2 (6 bases). The V end lost 10 bases, the J end lost 6 bases, and 19 bases lay between the germline ends. The CDR3 consists of 14 residues. Germline CDR1 is MNHNY and CDR2 is SVGAGI (reference sequence). Written as DNA, the CDR3 is TGTGCCACCGGAGGGCTAGCCTGCGGCAATGAGCAGTTCTTC. This sequence encodes CATGGLACGNEQFF.

This clonotype appeared many times. This chain links TRBV19 with TRBJ2-1; 10 bases fit TRBD1. This CDR3 has 15 amino acids. Germline lookup yields CDR1 LNHDA and CDR2 SQIVND (reference sequence). Trimming cost V 5 bases and J 6 bases; bases outside gene matches: 7. CDR3 in DNA: TGTGCCAGTAGTCCCTCGGACAGGGGGGCCAATGAGCAGTTCTTC. As protein: CASSPSDRGANEQFF.

This clonotype was counted between two and nine times. The CDR3 here is CASSYSPEETQYF. In DNA, the CDR3 is TGTGCCAGCAGTTACTCTCCTGAAGAGACCCAGTACTTC. The chain employs TRBV6-2 or TRBV6-3 and TRBJ2-5, with no clear D. Germline V lookup: CDR1 MNHEY, CDR2 SVGEGT. The V end lost 0 bases, the J end lost 3 bases, and 5 bases lay between the germline ends. The CDR3 has 13 residues.